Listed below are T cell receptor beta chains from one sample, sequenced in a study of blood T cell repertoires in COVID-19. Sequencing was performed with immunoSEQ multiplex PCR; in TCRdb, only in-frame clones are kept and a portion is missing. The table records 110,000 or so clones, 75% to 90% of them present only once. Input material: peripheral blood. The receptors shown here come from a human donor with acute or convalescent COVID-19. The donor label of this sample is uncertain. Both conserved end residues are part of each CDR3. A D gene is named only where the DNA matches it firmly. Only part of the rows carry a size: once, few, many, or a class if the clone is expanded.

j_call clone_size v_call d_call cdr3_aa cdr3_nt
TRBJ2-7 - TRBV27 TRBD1 CASSPGTGGRFEQYF TGTGCCAGCAGCCCTGGGACAGGGGGCAGGTTCGAGCAGTACTTC
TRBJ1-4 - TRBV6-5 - CASTRYGGGNEKLFF TGTGCCAGCACTCGATATGGGGGGGGGAATGAAAAACTGTTTTTT
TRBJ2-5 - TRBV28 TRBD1 CASTGGQETQYF TGTGCCAGCACAGGGGGCCAAGAGACCCAGTACTTC
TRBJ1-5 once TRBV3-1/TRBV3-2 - CASSRPGPSEPQHF TGTGCCAGCAGCCGACCAGGCCCAAGTGAGCCCCAGCATTTT
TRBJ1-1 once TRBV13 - CASSSSGVMNTEAFF TGTGCCAGCAGCTCCTCCGGGGTTATGAACACTGAAGCTTTCTTT
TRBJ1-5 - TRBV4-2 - CASSQVQGIVQPQHF TGTGCCAGCAGCCAAGTACAGGGAATCGTACAGCCCCAGCATTTT
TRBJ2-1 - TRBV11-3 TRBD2 CASSPRSGSRRSEQFF TGTGCCAGCAGCCCCCGTAGCGGGAGCCGTCGTTCTGAGCAGTTCTTC
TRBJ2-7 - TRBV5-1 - CASSLEGSSSYEQYF TGCGCCAGCAGCTTGGAAGGGAGCAGCTCCTACGAGCAGTACTTC
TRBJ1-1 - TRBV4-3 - CASSQAWNTEAFF TGCGCCAGCAGCCAAGCTTGGAACACTGAAGCTTTCTTT
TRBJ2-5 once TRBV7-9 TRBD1 CASSLGVTGGVETQYF TGTGCCAGCAGCTTAGGGGTGACAGGGGGAGTCGAGACCCAGTACTTC
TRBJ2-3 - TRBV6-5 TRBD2 CASSYSPGTTSDTQYF TGTGCCAGCAGTTACTCGCCTGGGACTACATCAGATACGCAGTATTTT
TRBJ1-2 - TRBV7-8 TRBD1 CASSPGQLFNGYTF TGTGCCAGCAGCCCGGGACAGCTCTTCAATGGCTACACCTTC
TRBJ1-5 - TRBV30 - CAWSPGGSNQPQHF TGTGCCTGGAGTCCCGGGGGGAGCAATCAGCCCCAGCATTTT
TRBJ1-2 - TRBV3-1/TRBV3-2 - CASSNSNYGYTF TGTGCCAGCAGCAACAGTAACTATGGCTACACCTTC
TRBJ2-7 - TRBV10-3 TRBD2 CAISESIPRAGDEQYF TGTGCCATCAGTGAGTCGATACCCCGCGCGGGGGACGAGCAGTACTTC
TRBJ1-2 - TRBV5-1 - CASSFGNQVYGYTF TGCGCCAGCAGCTTCGGGAATCAGGTCTATGGCTACACCTTC
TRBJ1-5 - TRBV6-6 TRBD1 CASRAGGNNQPQHF TGTGCCAGCAGGGCAGGGGGGAACAATCAGCCCCAGCATTTT
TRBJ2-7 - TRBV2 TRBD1 CASTLQGGGFSYEQYF TGTGCCAGCACTCTACAGGGGGGCGGCTTCTCCTACGAGCAGTACTTC
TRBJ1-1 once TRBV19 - CASSTRQKMNTEAFF TGTGCCAGTAGTACTCGACAGAAAATGAACACTGAAGCTTTCTTT
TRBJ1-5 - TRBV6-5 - CASSYGGGQPQHF TGTGCCAGCAGTTACGGCGGGGGACAGCCCCAGCATTTT
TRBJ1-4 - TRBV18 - CASSPGRASTNEKLFF TGTGCCAGCTCACCTGGTAGAGCCTCAACTAATGAAAAACTGTTTTTT